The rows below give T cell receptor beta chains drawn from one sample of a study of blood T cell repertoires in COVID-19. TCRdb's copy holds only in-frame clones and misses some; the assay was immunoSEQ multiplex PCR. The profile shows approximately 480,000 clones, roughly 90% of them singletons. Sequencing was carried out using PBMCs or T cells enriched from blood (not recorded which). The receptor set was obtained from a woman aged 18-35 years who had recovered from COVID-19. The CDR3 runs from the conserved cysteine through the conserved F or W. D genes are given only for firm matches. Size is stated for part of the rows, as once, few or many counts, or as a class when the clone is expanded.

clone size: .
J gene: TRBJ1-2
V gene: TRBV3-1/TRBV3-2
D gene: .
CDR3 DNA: TGTGCCAGCAGCCAAGATTCCAGGCCCTTCTATGGCTACACCTTC
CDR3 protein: CASSQDSRPFYGYTF

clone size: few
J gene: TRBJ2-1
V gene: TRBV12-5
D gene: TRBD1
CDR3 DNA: TGTGCTAGTGGTTCCGCGAGGGGGGACAGGAGGTACAATGAGCAGTTCTTC
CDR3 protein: CASGSARGDRRYNEQFF

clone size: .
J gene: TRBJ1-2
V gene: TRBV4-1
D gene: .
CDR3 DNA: TGCGCCAGCAGCCTTGAGAGCCATCCGGGGACTGTGGGCTACACCTTC
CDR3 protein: CASSLESHPGTVGYTF

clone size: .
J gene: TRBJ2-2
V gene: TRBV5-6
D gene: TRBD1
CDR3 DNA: TGTGCCAGCAGCACCGGGACAGGGGTCACCGGGGAGCTGTTTTTT
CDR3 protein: CASSTGTGVTGELFF

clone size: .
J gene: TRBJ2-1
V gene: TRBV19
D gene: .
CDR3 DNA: TGTGCCAGTAGTTCACAGGGATTCCTCAGCAATGAGCAGTTCTTC
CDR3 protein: CASSSQGFLSNEQFF

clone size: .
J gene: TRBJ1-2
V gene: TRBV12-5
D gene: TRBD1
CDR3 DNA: TGTGCTACCTTCAGGGGGCGCGGCTACACCTTC
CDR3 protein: CATFRGRGYTF

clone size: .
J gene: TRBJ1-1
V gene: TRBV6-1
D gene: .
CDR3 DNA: TGTGCCAGCAGTGCCTACACAGCGGCGACTGAAGCTTTCTTT
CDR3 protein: CASSAYTAATEAFF

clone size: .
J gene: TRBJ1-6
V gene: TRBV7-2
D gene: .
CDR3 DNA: TGTGCCAGCAGCTCTCGTACGGGGAGAAATTCACCCCTCCACTTT
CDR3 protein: CASSSRTGRNSPLHF

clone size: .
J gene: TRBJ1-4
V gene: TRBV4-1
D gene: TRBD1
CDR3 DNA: TGCGCCAGCAGCAAGACAGGGCCTAATGAAAAACTGTTTTTT
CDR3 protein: CASSKTGPNEKLFF

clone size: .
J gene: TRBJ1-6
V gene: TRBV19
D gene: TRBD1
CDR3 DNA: TGTGCCAGTAGTATCCTTTCCGGGACAGGAGATTCACCCCTCCACTTT
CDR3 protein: CASSILSGTGDSPLHF

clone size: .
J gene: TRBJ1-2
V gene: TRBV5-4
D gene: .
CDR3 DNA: TGTGCCAGCAGACTGGAGGGGGGGGCAGGAGGCTACACCTTC
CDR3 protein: CASRLEGGAGGYTF

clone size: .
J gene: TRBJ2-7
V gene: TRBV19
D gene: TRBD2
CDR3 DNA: TGTGCCAGTAGTCGGGGGGGAGGAGGGCAGTACTTC
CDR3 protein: CASSRGGGGQYF

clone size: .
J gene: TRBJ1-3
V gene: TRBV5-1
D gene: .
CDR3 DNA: TGCGCCAGCAGCTTCGCACGCGAGGGGACTTCTGGAAACACCATATATTTT
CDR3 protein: CASSFAREGTSGNTIYF

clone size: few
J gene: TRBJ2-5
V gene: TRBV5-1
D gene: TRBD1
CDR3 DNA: TGCGCCAGCAGCTTGAACGGACAGGGAGGAGAGACCCAGTACTTC
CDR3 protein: CASSLNGQGGETQYF

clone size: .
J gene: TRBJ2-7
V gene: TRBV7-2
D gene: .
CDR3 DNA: TGTGCCAGCAGCTTAGCTCGAGTTAGCGCCTACGAGCAGTACTTC
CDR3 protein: CASSLARVSAYEQYF